This TCR beta chain was sequenced in a study of human versus mouse CDR3 diversity and MHC coevolution. V shed 2 bases and J 4 bases; nucleotides not matched to a gene: 5. Germline assignment: CDR1 SGHRS and CDR2 YFSETQ. The CDR3 loop spans 14 amino acids. As to this clone: Its antigen is still unknown.

Naive CD4 T cells, CD45RO-negative and CD62L-positive, were flow-sorted from PBMCs. Study-wide findings and caveats: By iCHAO1, human TCR beta clonotypes numbered about 1.5 million, the most. Clonal inequality was lowest in most of the three human donors.

Sequencing used immunoSEQ multiplex PCR; TCRdb keeps in-frame clones, though not all of them. The top ten clones hold around 1.5% of a sample with tens of thousands of clones, 90% to 95% of them seen once. The sequence was obtained from a person aged 30-69 years in good health. V and J are TRBV5-1 and TRBJ1-2; 7 positions match TRBD1. Source material: naive CD4+ T cells from blood. Noted subset: CD45RO-negative CD62L-positive naive CD4 T cells. DNA for the CDR3: TGCGCCAGCAGCTTCATGACAGGGACCTATGGCTACACCTTC. The encoded protein is CASSFMTGTYGYTF.